These T cell receptor beta chains were read from a single sample in a study of regulatory T cells in long-lasting Graves disease. TCRdb reprocessed the multiplex PCR reads via MiXCR and lists one record per CDR3 protein. The table has hundreds of thousands of distinct CDR3 sequences, over 15% seen once. The sample also formed part of further work on T cells in Graves' hyperthyroidism and ophthalmopathy.

Here the sequenced sample was peripheral blood mononuclear cells (PBMCs), taken at new diagnosis, from a patient treated with antithyroid drugs. These receptors were taken from a man in his forties or fifties with Graves disease. CDR3s include the opening cysteine and the closing phenylalanine or tryptophan. A D gene is named only where the DNA matches it firmly. Clone size, where shown, is once, few, many, or a class for clones that have expanded.

d_gene | j_gene | v_gene | abundance | CDR3aa | CDR3nt
TRBD1 | TRBJ1-1 | TRBV7-2 | - | CASSSPATGVNTEALF | TGTGCCAGCAGCTCCCCCGCAACAGGGGTGAACACTGAAGCTCTCTTT
TRBD1 | TRBJ1-2 | TRBV6-1 | many | CASKGQGSNYGYTF | TGTGCCAGCAAAGGACAGGGTAGTAACTATGGCTACACCTTC
TRBD2 | TRBJ2-7 | TRBV5-1 | many | CASTPGRGSYEQYF | TGCGCCAGCACCCCTGGGCGGGGGTCCTACGAGCAGTACTTC
TRBD2 | TRBJ2-2 | TRBV9 | many | CASKTSGGENTGELFF | TGTGCCAGCAAAACTAGCGGGGGAGAAAACACCGGGGAGCTGTTTTTT
TRBD1 | TRBJ2-3 | TRBV3-1 | - | CASSQHGNRGGWTDTQYF | TGTGCCAGCAGCCAACACGGCAACAGGGGCGGTTGGACAGATACGCAGTATTTT
- | TRBJ2-5 | TRBV18 | many | CASSQSSIDRIKTQYF | TGTGCCAGCTCACAAAGCTCGATAGACAGGATAAAGACCCAGTACTTC
TRBD2 | TRBJ2-5 | TRBV20-1 | - | CSAIAGGLSQETQYF | TGCAGCGCTATAGCGGGGGGACTATCCCAAGAGACCCAGTACTTC
TRBD1 | TRBJ1-1 | TRBV28 | - | CASIRRGPTEAFF | TGTGCCAGCATTAGAAGGGGGCCCACTGAAGCTTTCTTT
- | TRBJ2-5 | TRBV6-2/TRBV6-3 | many | CASSYSRGGETQYF | TGTGCCAGCAGTTACTCGAGGGGGGGGGAGACCCAGTACTTC
TRBD1 | TRBJ2-5 | TRBV5-1 | - | CASSPRDRDGETQYF | TGCGCCAGCAGCCCCAGGGACAGGGATGGGGAGACCCAGTACTTC
- | TRBJ1-5 | TRBV12-5 | few | CASGLAASGDQPQHF | TGTGCTAGTGGTTTGGCTGCATCAGGGGATCAGCCCCAGCATTTT
TRBD1 | TRBJ1-4 | TRBV2 | - | CASGKQGLGEKLFF | TGTGCCAGCGGAAAACAGGGGTTGGGTGAAAAACTGTTTTTT
TRBD1 | TRBJ2-5 | TRBV12-3/TRBV12-4 | - | CASSPSQGATGETQYF | TGTGCCAGCAGTCCCTCGCAGGGGGCGACGGGAGAGACCCAGTACTTC
TRBD2 | TRBJ2-1 | TRBV18 | few | CASSPLAGGPRNEQFF | TGTGCCAGCTCACCCCTAGCGGGGGGCCCTCGGAATGAGCAGTTCTTC
- | TRBJ2-5 | TRBV5-4 | many | CASSLEPLGTQYF | TGTGCCAGCAGCTTGGAACCCCTCGGGACCCAGTACTTC
- | TRBJ1-1 | TRBV5-5 | many | CASSLTWTRNTEAFF | TGTGCCAGCAGCCTGACCTGGACGCGGAACACTGAAGCTTTCTTT